One and the same sample provided the 19 T cell receptor beta chains below, sequenced in a study of blood T cell repertoires in COVID-19. TCRdb's table, derived via immunoSEQ multiplex PCR, lists solely in-frame clones and lacks some. The sample has 50,000 or so clones; more than 75% are singletons. The specimen was peripheral blood. The source of these receptors is a man between 65 and 79 years old with acute or convalescent COVID-19.

J is TRBJ2-2 and V is TRBV7-2, with 9 bases that match TRBD2. J was trimmed by 5 bases and V by 4 bases; bases with no gene match: 8. CDR1 and CDR2 from the germline V gene are SGHTA and FQGNSA. The CDR3 extends over 16 amino acids. DNA of the CDR3: TGTGCCAGCAGCTCCGACGGGACTAGCAGAACCGGGGAGCTGTTTTTT. Its translation is CASSSDGTSRTGELFF.

This clone was recorded only once. The V call is TRBV11-2, the J call TRBJ2-7; TRBD2 matches at 7 bases. The CDR3 length is 15 residues. The junction had 3 bases not matched to a gene; V was cut back by 1 base and J by 0 bases. In germline, CDR1 is SGHAT, CDR2 FQNNGV. CDR3 region: CASSLGASGSYEQYF. The CDR3 nucleotides read TGTGCCAGCAGCTTAGGGGCTAGCGGCTCCTACGAGCAGTACTTC.

CDR3 in DNA: TGTGCCTGGAGTGCGGGGAGCGTCAATCAGCCCCAGCATTTT. The encoded protein is CAWSAGSVNQPQHF. The rearrangement links TRBV30 to TRBJ1-5, with no clear D. CDR1 is GTSNPN and CDR2 is SVGIG in the germline V gene (reference sequence). Trimming cost V 1 base and J 3 bases, with 10 bases left between them. The CDR3 extends over 14 amino acids.

This chain joins TRBV18 and TRBJ2-1, with 7 bases matching TRBD1. The CDR3 sequence is 14 residues long. V lost 3 bases and J lost 6; bases outside the gene matches: 5. Germline V lookup: CDR1 KGHSH, CDR2 LQKENI. CDR3 protein: CASSPQGDANEQFF. The CDR3 region has the DNA TGTGCCAGCTCACCGCAGGGGGATGCCAATGAGCAGTTCTTC.

V and J are TRBV7-9 and TRBJ1-6; 7 nucleotides align to TRBD1. The junction had 7 bases not matched to a gene; V was cut back by 4 bases and J by 7 bases. The CDR3 is 15 residues long. Germline values: CDR1 SEHNR, CDR2 FQNEAQ (reference sequence). CDR3 sequence (DNA): TGTGCCAGCAGCTGGGGCGGGACAGAAAATTCACCCCTCCACTTT. Protein: CASSWGGTENSPLHF.

The rearrangement joins TRBV5-1 to TRBJ2-5; no clear D. The ends were cut back, 2 bases at V and 5 bases at J, with 10 bases in the middle. CDR1 is SGHRS and CDR2 is YFSETQ in the germline V gene. The CDR3 runs to 13 residues. CDR3 amino acids: CASSFGPQETQYF. The CDR3 DNA sequence: TGCGCCAGCAGCTTTGGCCCCCAGGAGACCCAGTACTTC.

This sequence joins TRBV2 and TRBJ1-4; unclear D gene. V lost 8 bases and J 4 bases, leaving 11 bases between the germline ends. The CDR3 consists of 13 residues. The germline CDR1 and CDR2 sequences are SNHLY and FYNNEI. The CDR3 nucleotides are TGTGCCAGCGGGAGGCAGATTAATGAAAAACTGTTTTTT. Encoded protein: CASGRQINEKLFF.

The CDR3 DNA reads as TGTGCCAGCAGCCTGGGACTAGCGATCTACGAGCAGTACTTC. Translating gives CASSLGLAIYEQYF. V is TRBV3-1 (or the pseudogene TRBV3-2) and J is TRBJ2-7; 10 bases match TRBD2. Trimming at V came to 4 bases and at J to 3 bases, leaving 3 bases not matched to a gene. Germline V CDR1 and CDR2: LGHDT, YNNKEL (reference sequence). The CDR3 runs to 14 residues.

The chain has TRBV7-6 and TRBJ1-2; D is uncertain. Germline V gene sequence: CDR1 SGHVS, CDR2 FNYEAQ. There are 13 residues in the CDR3. The germline V and J ends were trimmed by 5 bases and 8 bases, with 15 bases remaining between them. The CDR3: CASSPGGVIGYTF. DNA for the CDR3: TGTGCCAGCAGCCCCGGAGGCGTGATCGGCTACACCTTC.

The V and J genes are TRBV18 and TRBJ1-4, with D maybe TRBD1 (5 bases). CDR1 is KGHSH, CDR2 LQKENI, per germline. The CDR3 length is 15 residues. V was shortened by 2 bases and J by 7 bases, with 14 bases between the two germline ends. This CDR3 reads CASSPGRGKGEKLFF. The CDR3 DNA reads as TGTGCCAGCTCACCAGGGAGGGGCAAAGGTGAAAAACTGTTTTTT.

This chain connects TRBV19 to TRBJ2-2; 8 positions match TRBD2. The trim removed 11 bases at V and 5 bases at J, leaving 4 bases unmatched. This CDR3 comprises 12 residues. In germline, CDR1 is LNHDA, CDR2 SQIVND (reference sequence). The DNA for the CDR3 is TGTGCCGGCGGGGGGCGAACCGGGGAGCTGTTTTTT. Amino acids: CAGGGRTGELFF.

This clone occurred a few times. V and J are TRBV3-1 (or the pseudogene TRBV3-2) and TRBJ1-1, with D tentatively TRBD1 (5 bases). CDR1 and CDR2 from the germline V gene are LGHDT and YNNKEL (reference sequence). This CDR3 is 11 amino acids long. V lost 2 bases and J 7 bases, leaving 5 bases between the germline ends. The DNA of the CDR3 is TGTGCCAGCAGCCAACAGGGTGAAGCTTTCTTT. Encoded protein: CASSQQGEAFF.

V usage is TRBV4-2 and J usage is TRBJ2-1, with a possible D match to TRBD2 (6 bases). The CDR3 contains 14 residues. Per germline, CDR1 LGHNA and CDR2 YNFKEQ. Trimming shortened V by 1 base and J by 4 bases, and 8 bases separated the two germline ends. DNA for the CDR3: TGTGCCAGCAGCCAAGGACTAGAATACAATGAGCAGTTCTTC. Protein product: CASSQGLEYNEQFF.

The rearrangement uses TRBV18 and TRBJ1-4; TRBD1 matches 8 bases. Germline lookup yields CDR1 KGHSH and CDR2 LQKENI. The V segment lost 5 bases and the J segment 8 bases; nucleotides outside the gene matches: 13. The CDR3 is 16 residues long. In nucleotides, the CDR3 is TGTGCCAGCTCATCGATCGGACAGGGAATTTTCGAAAAACTGTTTTTT. It codes for CASSSIGQGIFEKLFF.

This chain joins TRBV7-3 and TRBJ1-2; 9 nucleotides agree with TRBD1. This CDR3 contains 14 residues. From germline, CDR1 is SGHTA and CDR2 FQGTGA. V was clipped by 6 bases and J by 8 bases; unmatched bases: 10. CDR3 bases: TGTGCCAGCAGTCCTACAGGGGGCGCAAGGGGCTACACCTTC. Its protein product is CASSPTGGARGYTF.

The V and J genes are TRBV9 and TRBJ2-5; 10 bases line up with TRBD2. Germline lookup yields CDR1 SGDLS and CDR2 YYNGEE. With V trimmed by 2 bases and J by 3 bases, 4 bases remained unmatched. The CDR3 runs 15 residues. This CDR3 reads CASSVGLAAKETQYF. The CDR3, as DNA: TGTGCCAGCAGCGTCGGACTAGCGGCTAAAGAGACCCAGTACTTC.

The V call is TRBV12-5, the J call TRBJ2-6; no firm D call. Germline CDR1 is LGHNT and CDR2 is FRNRAP. V lost 2 bases and J lost 2, with 7 bases in between. The CDR3 runs to 15 residues. The CDR3 sequence is CASGLWSAGANVLTF. CDR3 nucleotide sequence: TGTGCTAGTGGTTTGTGGAGTGCTGGGGCCAACGTCCTGACTTTC.

The genes are TRBV4-1 and TRBJ2-4; 8 bases match TRBD1. V lost 3 bases, J lost 7 bases, and 8 bases stayed unmatched. Germline V lookup: CDR1 MGHRA, CDR2 YSYEKL. The CDR3 consists of 15 residues. The CDR3, as DNA: TGCGCCAGCAGCCAGGCAGGGGGCGCGAGGAACATTCAGTACTTC. It is translated as CASSQAGGARNIQYF.

The chain carries TRBV4-2 and TRBJ2-2; D ambiguous. This CDR3 has 14 amino acids. V lost 5 bases to trimming and J lost 1 base, with 8 bases between them. Germline V lookup: CDR1 LGHNA, CDR2 YNFKEQ. The DNA of the CDR3 is TGTGCCAGCAGCTACTCTTTGAACACCGGGGAGCTGTTTTTT. Translation gives CASSYSLNTGELFF.